The present TCR beta chain was sequenced within a study of T-cell reconstitution after alpha-beta-depleted transplantation in children. The authors prepared the TCRbeta library with unique molecular identifiers. Via MiXCR, TCRdb re-called the PCR reads, giving one row per CDR3 protein. The sample yields about half a million distinct CDR3 sequences, approximately 12% seen once. The length of the CDR3 is 14 residues. V was trimmed by 11 bases and J by 4 bases, leaving 17 bases between them. CDR1 is SGHDN, CDR2 FVKESK, per germline. This clonotype has just a few counts. This material consisted of PBMCs from the stem cell graft donor, taken from the stem cell graft. The chain recombines TRBV14 with TRBJ2-2, with D unclear. The source is a human donor who donated a stem cell graft to a child with combined immunodeficiency. The CDR3 spells CASHPAASTGELFF. The CDR3 region has the DNA TGTGCCTCACATCCTGCGGCCTCCACCGGGGAGCTGTTTTTT.